This TCR beta chain was recovered during a study of T and B cells in COVID-19 patients. TRB rearrangements were amplified by multiplex PCR with BIOMED2 TRB-A/B primers. TCRdb itself ran the multiplex PCR reads through MiXCR, one entry per CDR3 protein. The sample comprises a few thousand distinct CDR3 sequences, about 28% of which are singletons, and around 43% rests with the top ten. TRB was amplified from about 260-540 ng of blood genomic DNA. V lost 4 bases and J lost 7, with 16 bases in between. The CDR3 spans 14 residues. CDR1 and CDR2 (germline): MNHEY, SMNVEV (reference sequence). The origin of this receptor is a human donor with active COVID-19. The donor label of this sample is uncertain. Sequences were obtained from blood. This sequence joins TRBV27 and TRBJ1-2; D may be TRBD1 (6 bases). The CDR3 loop reads CASSSGAFSGGYTF. DNA of the CDR3: TGTGCCAGCAGTTCGGGGGCCTTCAGTGGTGGCTACACCTTC.